These T cell receptor beta chains were read from a single sample in a study of blood T cell repertoires in COVID-19. This table comes from immunoSEQ multiplex PCR, and its TCRdb copy is limited to in-frame clones, with some not included. The sample comprises 150,000 to 250,000 clones, approximately 80% of which are singletons, and 6% to 8% rests with the top ten. Sequenced material: peripheral blood. The source is a human donor with acute or convalescent COVID-19. The donor label of this sample is uncertain. Each CDR3 is given without its conserved first and last residue.

j_call v_call cdr3_length cdr3_aa
TRBJ1-5 TRBV18 13 ASSLRQVSNQPQH
TRBJ1-4 TRBV7-2 11 ASSVGQPEKLF
TRBJ2-1 TRBV19 14 ASSKGWTSGNNEQF
TRBJ1-1 TRBV29-1 10 SVGGQGIEAF
TRBJ1-5 TRBV5-1 12 ASSATGGDQPQH
TRBJ1-1 TRBV11-3 14 ASSAGTTPRLTEAF
TRBJ2-2 TRBV9 15 ASSVEKGEVNTGELF
TRBJ2-7 TRBV11-2 13 ASSLDPGGSYEQY
TRBJ1-3 TRBV18 12 ASSPASSGNTIY
TRBJ2-7 TRBV4-3 12 ASSQGTGEDEQY
TRBJ2-1 TRBV2 10 ASRGTTNEQF
TRBJ1-2 TRBV19 11 ASSITGGNGYT
TRBJ2-7 TRBV11-3 13 ASSPGLVSWYEQY
TRBJ1-2 TRBV12-3/TRBV12-4 11 ASSLGQGFGYT
TRBJ2-1 TRBV11-2 12 ASRFSGGNNEQF
TRBJ1-2 TRBV7-3 11 ASSPTGREGYT
TRBJ2-1 TRBV3-1/TRBV3-2 11 ASSQARRTGFF
TRBJ2-3 TRBV15 14 ATSRGDIPSTDTQY
TRBJ1-6 TRBV9 15 ASSVGAESSYNSPLH
TRBJ2-1 TRBV7-2 13 ASSLDGLPYNEQF
TRBJ2-7 TRBV2 12 ASTPPGQGREQY
TRBJ1-5 TRBV27 14 ASSFNGGYSNQPQH
TRBJ1-5 TRBV19 13 ASSPDRDGGKPQH
TRBJ1-5 TRBV19 13 ASSFFDRGIRPQH
TRBJ1-1 TRBV28 10 ASTPDRVEAF
TRBJ2-1 TRBV4-3 17 ASSQERSSGRPNYNEQF
TRBJ1-5 TRBV4-1 14 ASSQPGGGEVQPQH
TRBJ2-7 TRBV4-2 12 ASSQDPGSSEQY
TRBJ2-3 TRBV7-8 15 ASSLAPRTATTDTQY
TRBJ2-7 TRBV12-3/TRBV12-4 11 ASSLRDIYEQY
TRBJ1-2 TRBV5-8 11 ASSWRTGNIII
TRBJ2-7 TRBV5-6 11 ASSSGITYEQY